Below are 29 T cell receptor beta chains sequenced from a single sample in a study of T cells in Graves' hyperthyroidism and ophthalmopathy. RNA transcripts were the template for amplifying TCR beta CDR3 regions. First-round RT-PCR of the TCR CDR3 relied on the HTBI primer set. TCRdb recomputed calls from the multiplex PCR reads with MiXCR, one row per CDR3 protein. The data contain hundreds of thousands of distinct CDR3 sequences, less than 15% of them singletons. Sequencing was performed on blood. All receptors derive from a woman under 30 with Graves' hyperthyroidism.

This clonotype has a count of ten or more. This rearrangement joins TRBV30 to TRBJ2-2; D not certain. Per the germline V gene, CDR1 is GTSNPN and CDR2 is SVGIG (reference sequence). CDR3 length equals 14 residues. Between the trimmed V and J ends, which lost 3 bases and 0 bases, there was a span of 8 bases. In DNA, the CDR3 is TGTGCCTGGAGGGGCGGCCCGAACACCGGGGAGCTGTTTTTT. Its protein is CAWRGGPNTGELFF.

V gene TRBV5-1 combines with J gene TRBJ2-7, with no clear D. Trimming removed 2 bases from V and 0 bases from J, with 12 bases in between. Germline CDR1 and CDR2: SGHRS and YFSETQ. CDR3 length: 15 amino acids. CDR3 region: CASSFDSSDSYEQYF. CDR3 nucleotide sequence: TGCGCCAGCAGCTTCGATTCCTCGGACTCCTACGAGCAGTACTTC.

This clonotype showed up just a few times. The rearrangement links TRBV28 to TRBJ2-2; D tentatively fits TRBD1 or TRBD2 (6 bases each). Trimming shortened V by 11 bases and J by 4 bases, and 17 bases separated the two germline ends. Germline V gene lookup returns CDR1 MDHEN and CDR2 SYDVKM. The length of the CDR3 is 14 residues. In DNA form, the CDR3 reads TGTGCCGTCCCAGGGGTGACTAGCACCGGGGAGCTGTTTTTT. Encoded protein: CAVPGVTSTGELFF.

V and J are TRBV5-1 and TRBJ2-2; 11 nucleotides agree with TRBD2. The CDR3 length is 15 residues. Unmatched junction bases numbered 4, after V lost 4 bases and J lost 5 bases. The germline V gene has CDR1 SGHRS and CDR2 YFSETQ. This CDR3 is CASSTGTSGTGELFF. CDR3 sequence (DNA): TGCGCCAGCAGCACGGGGACTAGCGGTACCGGGGAGCTGTTTTTT.

This clonotype has at least ten counts. V gene TRBV24-1 combines with J gene TRBJ2-5, with D uncertain. The CDR3 has 14 amino acids. V lost 1 base, J lost 4 bases, and 9 bases lay in between. CDR1 and CDR2 from the germline V gene are KGHDR and SFDVKD. CDR3 nucleotide sequence: TGTGCCACCAGTGATTTTGGACGCGGAGAGACCCAGTACTTC. Translated: CATSDFGRGETQYF.

This clonotype was detected many times. The V and J genes are TRBV7-8 and TRBJ2-7; no reliable D call. From germline, CDR1 is SGHVS and CDR2 FQNEAQ. Trimming removed 2 bases at V and 2 bases at J, with 7 bases between. This CDR3 contains 13 residues. CDR3 DNA sequence: TGTGCCAGCAGCTTATTTGCGACCTACGAGCAGTACTTC. It encodes CASSLFATYEQYF.

Only a few counts were recorded for this clonotype. This rearrangement joins TRBV7-2 to TRBJ2-2; TRBD2 aligns across 12 bases. After removal of 2 bases from V and 0 bases from J, the junction contained 7 bases not matched to a gene. Germline V gene lookup returns CDR1 SGHTA and CDR2 FQGNSA. CDR3 size: 19 residues. The CDR3 protein is CASSLYALAGGSNTGELFF. Here the CDR3 DNA reads TGTGCCAGCAGCTTATATGCGCTAGCGGGAGGGTCGAACACCGGGGAGCTGTTTTTT.

The chain combines TRBV9 with TRBJ2-7; D perhaps matches TRBD2 (7 bases). Germline loops: CDR1 SGDLS, CDR2 YYNGEE. This CDR3 contains 19 residues. The ends were cut back, 4 bases at V and 5 bases at J, with 31 bases in the middle. The chain's CDR3 is CASSRGAGVQEVGPHEQYF. The CDR3, as DNA: TGTGCCAGCAGCAGGGGGGCGGGAGTGCAGGAGGTAGGTCCGCACGAGCAGTACTTC.

This clonotype occurred many times. The chain carries TRBV7-9 and TRBJ2-1; no definite D call. Germline lookup yields CDR1 SEHNR and CDR2 FQNEAQ (reference sequence). The CDR3 length is 16 residues. V lost 1 base and J 8 bases, leaving 18 bases between the germline ends. The CDR3 is CASSLGPVGPGDEQFF. As DNA, the CDR3 is TGTGCCAGCAGCTTAGGTCCAGTAGGTCCCGGCGATGAGCAGTTCTTC.

Ten or more counts support this clonotype. The CDR3 spells CASSQEWVVSNYGYTF. The CDR3 DNA reads TGTGCCAGCAGCCAAGAATGGGTCGTTAGCAACTATGGCTACACCTTC. The chain has TRBV3-1 and TRBJ1-2, with unresolved D. Germline-derived CDR1 and CDR2 are LGHDT and YNNKEL (reference sequence). The V end was cut by 0 bases, the J end by 2 bases, with 13 bases between. The CDR3 runs to 16 residues.

This clonotype was seen a handful of times. The rearrangement uses TRBV6-5 and TRBJ2-5, with D perhaps TRBD1 or TRBD2 (5 bases each). The CDR3 has 14 amino acids. Trimming took off 2 bases at V and 4 bases at J, with 11 bases between the two ends. Germline V gives CDR1 MNHEY, CDR2 SVGAGI. The DNA of the CDR3 is TGTGCCAGCAGTTACGGGGGAAATAGAGAGACCCAGTACTTC. This codes for CASSYGGNRETQYF.

This sequence joins TRBV7-7 and TRBJ2-1; D might be TRBD2 (5 bases). The V gene's germline CDR1 is SSHAT and CDR2 FNYEAQ (reference sequence). V gave up 6 bases and J gave up 9 bases, with 21 bases separating them. The CDR3 is made up of 15 amino acids. The CDR3 is CASSPLARGLREQFF. The DNA of the CDR3 is TGTGCCAGCAGTCCCCTGGCTAGAGGACTGCGTGAGCAGTTCTTC.

This clonotype was seen repeatedly, ten times or more. This chain uses TRBV30 with TRBJ1-3; no definite D call. V dropped 4 bases and J dropped 4 bases, with 8 bases sitting between them. Per the germline V gene, CDR1 is GTSNPN and CDR2 is SVGIG (reference sequence). The CDR3 has 12 residues. This chain's CDR3 is CAWKKSGNTIYF. As DNA, the CDR3 is TGTGCCTGGAAAAAGTCCGGAAACACCATATATTTT.

This clonotype was recorded at least ten times. The V call is TRBV28, the J call TRBJ2-3, with 10 bases aligning to TRBD1. Germline CDR1 MDHEN, CDR2 SYDVKM. The CDR3 length is 15 residues. After removal of 2 bases from V and 6 bases from J, the junction contained 5 bases not matched to a gene. The CDR3: CASSLIGTGVDTQYF. In DNA, the CDR3 is TGTGCCAGCAGTTTAATCGGGACAGGGGTGGATACGCAGTATTTT.

The gene calls are TRBV7-9 and TRBJ2-3, with 14 bases that match TRBD2. Trimming removed 5 bases from V and 5 bases from J; junction bases left unmatched: 6. Germline V CDR1 and CDR2: SEHNR, FQNEAQ (reference sequence). The CDR3 runs to 16 residues. CDR3 nucleotide sequence: TGTGCCAGCAGCCCGGGACTAGCGGGAGTAGGAGATACGCAGTATTTT. It yields the protein CASSPGLAGVGDTQYF.

In this sample, this clonotype turned up many times. J is TRBJ2-1 and V is TRBV28; D call uncertain. V was clipped by 5 bases and J by 6 bases, with 11 bases between them. This CDR3 contains 13 residues. From germline, CDR1 is MDHEN and CDR2 SYDVKM. Here the CDR3 reads CASSLDGSNEQFF. In DNA form, the CDR3 reads TGTGCCAGCAGTCTTGACGGATCCAATGAGCAGTTCTTC.

In its sample, this clonotype was seen many times. The chain carries TRBV12-3 or TRBV12-4 and TRBJ1-1; D not certain. V was trimmed by 5 bases and J by 4 bases, leaving 11 bases between them. The CDR3 loop spans 13 amino acids. CDR3 amino acids: CASSGPLGTEAFF. The DNA of the CDR3 is TGTGCCAGCAGTGGCCCGTTGGGCACTGAAGCTTTCTTT.

The table lists this clonotype with many counts. In nucleotides, the CDR3 is TGTGCCAGCAGTTTGTTGGGACAGTTGTACAATGAGCAGTTCTTC. The encoded protein is CASSLLGQLYNEQFF. V is TRBV28 and J is TRBJ2-1; 7 bases map to TRBD1. Per germline, CDR1 MDHEN and CDR2 SYDVKM. The CDR3 has 15 residues. The trim removed 3 bases at V and 4 bases at J, leaving 6 bases unmatched.

This clonotype has at least ten counts. The chain links TRBV2 to TRBJ1-5; 7 bases fit TRBD1. This CDR3 is built from 15 residues. V was pared by 5 bases and J by 0 bases, with 4 bases of the junction left unmatched. Germline V gene sequence: CDR1 SNHLY, CDR2 FYNNEI. In DNA, the CDR3 is TGTGCCAGCAGTTTCGGGACAGTTAGCAATCAGCCCCAGCATTTT. As protein: CASSFGTVSNQPQHF.

Ten or more counts support this clonotype. This chain links TRBV20-1 with TRBJ2-7; D gene ambiguous. V lost 1 base and J lost 5, with 9 bases in between. The CDR3 has 12 amino acids. CDR1 DFQATT and CDR2 SNEGSKA come from the germline V gene (reference sequence). The DNA for the CDR3 is TGCAGTGCTAGAGTAGTTGAGAACGAGCAGTACTTC. The encoded protein is CSARVVENEQYF.

This clonotype was seen many times. V gene TRBV28 combines with J gene TRBJ2-7; TRBD1 agrees at 7 bases. The CDR3 runs 16 residues. J was trimmed by 2 bases and V by 4 bases; bases with no gene match: 11. Germline V gives CDR1 MDHEN, CDR2 SYDVKM. CDR3 region: CASSWHLRDRAYEQYF. CDR3 nucleotide sequence: TGTGCCAGCAGTTGGCACCTCCGGGACAGAGCCTACGAGCAGTACTTC. The full variable domain, its missing parts supplied by reference TRBV28 and TRBJ2-7, is DVKVTQSSRYLVKRTGEKVFLECVQDMDHENMFWYRQDPGLGLRLIYFSYDVKMKEKGDIPEGYSVSREKKERFSLILESASTNQTSMYLCASSWHLRDRAYEQYFGPGTRLTVT.

This clonotype was recorded at least ten times. The rearrangement links TRBV20-1 to TRBJ2-2; TRBD1 aligns across 11 bases. The CDR3 length is 17 residues. Unmatched junction bases numbered 8, after V lost 0 bases and J lost 5 bases. Per germline, CDR1 DFQATT and CDR2 SNEGSKA (reference sequence). The CDR3 DNA reads as TGCAGTGCTAGAGATGCGGGGACAGGGGGAAGAACCGGGGAGCTGTTTTTT. Encoded protein: CSARDAGTGGRTGELFF.

About this clonotype: A much bigger clone sits one base away, suggesting this may be a read error. The chain carries TRBV11-3 and TRBJ1-1; TRBD1 matches 9 bases. The CDR3 consists of 20 residues. Germline CDR1 and CDR2: SGHNT and YENEEA. The CDR3 loop reads CTSSFNGWDRDRERNTEAFF. The CDR3 DNA follows: TGTACCAGCAGCTTTAATGGCTGGGACAGGGACAGGGAGAGGAACACTGAAGCTTTCTTT.

The V gene is TRBV30, the J gene TRBJ1-2, with D possibly matching TRBD1 (5 bases). The CDR3 has 13 amino acids. V lost 2 bases, J lost 6 bases, and 13 bases lay in between. Looked up from germline, CDR1 is GTSNPN and CDR2 is SVGIG (reference sequence). The CDR3 DNA is TGTGCCTGGAGTCTAGGGGAAAGCGATGGCTACACCTTC. Its translation is CAWSLGESDGYTF.

This clonotype came up a few times. CDR3 protein: CASSSLQGDNQPQHF. The DNA for the CDR3 is TGTGCCAGCAGTTCGCTTCAGGGGGACAATCAGCCCCAGCATTTT. This chain connects TRBV28 to TRBJ1-5; 7 bases are shared with TRBD1. After removal of 4 bases from V and 3 bases from J, the junction contained 6 bases not matched to a gene. In germline, CDR1 is MDHEN, CDR2 SYDVKM. This CDR3 has 15 amino acids.

The gene calls are TRBV7-2 and TRBJ2-7; TRBD2 matches 12 bases. Germline CDR1 reads SGHTA; CDR2 reads FQGNSA. The CDR3 has 14 amino acids. V dropped 6 bases and J dropped 7; count of bases not matched to a gene: 7. In DNA form, the CDR3 reads TGTGCCAGCAGTCGACTAGCGGGAGCGAGGGAGCAGTACTTC. It is translated as CASSRLAGAREQYF.

This clonotype was found a few times. This chain connects TRBV29-1 to TRBJ2-3; 10 bases are shared with TRBD2. V lost 4 bases to trimming and J lost 0 bases; unmatched junction nucleotides: 1. Germline CDR1 reads SQVTM; CDR2 reads ANQGSEA. The CDR3 has 14 amino acids. CDR3 amino acids: CSVGTSGSTDTQYF. CDR3 nucleotides: TGCAGCGTTGGGACTAGCGGCAGCACAGATACGCAGTATTTT.

This clonotype was picked up many times. V and J are TRBV20-1 and TRBJ2-7, with no clear D. The CDR3 loop spans 15 amino acids. Per the germline V gene, CDR1 is DFQATT and CDR2 is SNEGSKA (reference sequence). V was shortened by 2 bases and J by 7 bases, with 21 bases between the two germline ends. The CDR3 nucleotides read TGCAGTGCTAGAATGCGGCATTCTTTAGGTGGGGAGCAGTACTTC. Translated: CSARMRHSLGGEQYF.

This sequence joins TRBV7-2 and TRBJ1-4; D is ambiguous. Germline values: CDR1 SGHTA, CDR2 FQGNSA. Trimming pared 6 bases from V and 5 bases from J, leaving 19 bases between. This CDR3 contains 16 residues. Here the CDR3 reads CASSRGFRSGNEKLFF. The DNA of the CDR3 is TGTGCCAGCAGTCGCGGGTTCAGATCGGGAAATGAAAAACTGTTTTTT.